This T cell receptor beta chain was identified in a study of blood T cell repertoires in COVID-19. Overall study context: Sites across the United States, Italy and Spain contributed samples from acute and convalescent COVID-19. T cells, B-cell-depleted T cells, or PBMCs supplied cDNA or gDNA.

The CDR3 has 14 amino acids. The trim removed 4 bases at V and 8 bases at J, leaving 6 bases unmatched. CDR1 is SGHRS and CDR2 is YFSETQ in the germline V gene. Original processing notes: Estimation of nucleated cell counts relied on the amplification of reference gene primers. The assay was immunoSEQ multiplex PCR, and TCRdb's table has in-frame clones only and misses some. For V, J and clone size, that table is used; D and trimming come from the DNA. The table has some 130,000 clones, 78% seen once; the top ten hold 9.5% to 13%. Material: peripheral blood. This TCR came from a man aged 55 to 69 who had recovered from COVID-19. The rearrangement joins TRBV5-1 to TRBJ1-4, with TRBD1 matching 9 bases. The CDR3 loop is CASSPGTGSEKLFF. For the CDR3, the DNA is TGCGCCAGCAGCCCGGGGACAGGGTCGGAAAAACTGTTTTTT. The full variable domain, rest sourced from reference TRBV5-1 and TRBJ1-4, is KAGVTQTPRYLIKTRGQQVTLSCSPISGHRSVSWYQQTPGQGLQFLFEYFSETQRNKGNFPGRFSGRQFSNSRSEMNVSTLELGDSALYLCASSPGTGSEKLFFGSGTQLSVL.